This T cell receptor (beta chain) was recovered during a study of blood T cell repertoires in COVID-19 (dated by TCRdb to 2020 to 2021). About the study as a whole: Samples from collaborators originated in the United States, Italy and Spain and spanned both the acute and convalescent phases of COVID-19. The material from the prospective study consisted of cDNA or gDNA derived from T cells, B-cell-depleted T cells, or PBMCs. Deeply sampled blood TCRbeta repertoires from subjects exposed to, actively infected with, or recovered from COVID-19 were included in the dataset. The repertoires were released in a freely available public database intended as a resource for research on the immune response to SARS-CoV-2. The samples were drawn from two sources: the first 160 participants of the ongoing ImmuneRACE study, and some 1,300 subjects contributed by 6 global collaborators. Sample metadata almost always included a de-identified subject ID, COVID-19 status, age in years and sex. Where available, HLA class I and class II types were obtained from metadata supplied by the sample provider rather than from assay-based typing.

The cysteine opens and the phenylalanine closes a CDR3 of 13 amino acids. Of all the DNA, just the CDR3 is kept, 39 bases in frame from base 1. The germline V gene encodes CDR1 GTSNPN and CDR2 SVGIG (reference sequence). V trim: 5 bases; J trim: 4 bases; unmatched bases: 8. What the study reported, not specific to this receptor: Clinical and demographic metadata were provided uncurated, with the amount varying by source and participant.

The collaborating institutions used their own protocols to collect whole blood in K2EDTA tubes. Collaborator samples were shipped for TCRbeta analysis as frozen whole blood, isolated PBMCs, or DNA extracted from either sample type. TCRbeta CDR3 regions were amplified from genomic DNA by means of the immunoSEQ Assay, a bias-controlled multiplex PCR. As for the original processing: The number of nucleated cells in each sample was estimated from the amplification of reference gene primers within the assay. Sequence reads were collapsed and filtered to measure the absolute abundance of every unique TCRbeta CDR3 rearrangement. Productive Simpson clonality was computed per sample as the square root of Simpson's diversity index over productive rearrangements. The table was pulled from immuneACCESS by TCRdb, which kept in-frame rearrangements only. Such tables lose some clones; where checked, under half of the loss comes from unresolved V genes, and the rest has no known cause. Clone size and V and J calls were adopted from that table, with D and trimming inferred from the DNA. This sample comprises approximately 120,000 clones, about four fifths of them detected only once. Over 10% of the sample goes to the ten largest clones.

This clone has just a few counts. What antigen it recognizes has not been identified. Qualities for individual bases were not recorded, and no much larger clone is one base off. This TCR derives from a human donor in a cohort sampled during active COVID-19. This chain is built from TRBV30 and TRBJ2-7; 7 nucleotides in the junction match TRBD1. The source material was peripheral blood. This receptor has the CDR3 CAWGQEIMYEQYF. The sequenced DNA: TGTGCCTGGGGACAGGAAATTATGTACGAGCAGTACTTC.